The sequence of this T cell receptor (beta chain) was determined in a study of cytomegalovirus exposure and HLA in healthy donors. Study-level findings and limits: The majority of TCR sequences were rare, yet some public TCRs appeared in many donors. Later analysis identified around 15,000 TCR beta sequences associated with HLA alleles, using a false discovery rate threshold of 0.05. Cytomegalovirus-associated TCR beta chains were listed, numbering under 200.

The CDR3 has 13 residues. The V and J ends lost 2 bases and 0 bases respectively, with 5 bases between them. Germline-derived CDR1 and CDR2 are SGHDT and YYEEEE. The PCR made use of 60 Vbeta and 13 Jbeta primers. Authors' processing steps: Counted up in a later analysis, unique TCR beta chains came to about 80 million, with around 10 million shared. TCRdb keeps only in-frame clones here, not all; method: immunoSEQ multiplex PCR. V, J and clone size derive from that table, while D and trimming were established from the DNA sequence. Its listing shows roughly 60,000 clones. As concerns this clone: The antigen is undetermined.

The TCR was taken from a young woman in good health and CMV-seronegative. The specimen sequenced was PBMCs. This sequence joins TRBV5-6 and TRBJ1-1, with no clear D. CDR3 sequence: CASSFVLNTEAFF. The CDR3 nucleotides read TGTGCCAGCAGCTTCGTCCTGAACACTGAAGCTTTCTTT. Complete variable domain (other parts from reference TRBV5-6 and TRBJ1-1): DAGVTQSPTHLIKTRGQQVTLRCSPKSGHDTVSWYQQALGQGPQFIFQYYEEEERQRGNFPDRFSGHQFPNYSSELNVNALLLGDSALYLCASSFVLNTEAFFGQGTRLTVV.